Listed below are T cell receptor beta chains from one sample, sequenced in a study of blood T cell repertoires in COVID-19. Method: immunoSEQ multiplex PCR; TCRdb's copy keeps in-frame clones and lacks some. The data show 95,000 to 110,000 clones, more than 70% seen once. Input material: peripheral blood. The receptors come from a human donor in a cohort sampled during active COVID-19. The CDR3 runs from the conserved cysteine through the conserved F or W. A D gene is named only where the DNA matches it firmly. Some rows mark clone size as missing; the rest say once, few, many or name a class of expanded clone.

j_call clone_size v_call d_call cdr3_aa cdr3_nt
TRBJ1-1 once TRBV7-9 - CASSILTGMNTEAFF TGTGCCAGCAGCATCCTGACGGGGATGAACACTGAAGCTTTCTTT
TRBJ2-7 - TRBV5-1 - CASSDSGTAYEQYF TGCGCCAGCAGTGACTCGGGAACAGCCTACGAGCAGTACTTC
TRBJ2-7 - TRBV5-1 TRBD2 CASSLELAGDYEQYF TGCGCCAGCAGCTTGGAACTAGCGGGTGACTACGAGCAGTACTTC
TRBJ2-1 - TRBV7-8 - CASSPRQEDEQFF TGTGCCAGCAGCCCTCGACAGGAGGATGAGCAGTTCTTC
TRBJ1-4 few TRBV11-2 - CASSPRTATNEKLFF TGTGCCAGCAGCCCTCGGACAGCAACTAATGAAAAACTGTTTTTT
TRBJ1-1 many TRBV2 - CASKSLVWGRSTEAFF TGTGCCAGCAAGTCTCTGGTCTGGGGGCGAAGCACTGAAGCTTTCTTT
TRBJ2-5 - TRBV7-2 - CASSYQEGETQYF TGTGCCAGCAGCTATCAGGAGGGGGAGACCCAGTACTTC
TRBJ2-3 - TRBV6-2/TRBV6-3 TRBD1 CASSYKGTGFTDTQYF TGTGCCAGCAGTTACAAAGGGACAGGGTTCACAGATACGCAGTATTTT
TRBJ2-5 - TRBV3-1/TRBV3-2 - CASSQRAISETQYF TGTGCCAGCAGCCAGAGGGCCATCTCAGAGACCCAGTACTTC
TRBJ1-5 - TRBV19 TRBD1 CASTSTGVDQPQHF TGTGCCAGTACGTCGACAGGGGTCGATCAGCCCCAGCATTTT
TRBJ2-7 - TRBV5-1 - CASSLGGISSYEQYF TGCGCCAGCAGCTTGGGAGGGATAAGCTCCTACGAGCAGTACTTC
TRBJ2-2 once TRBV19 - CASRDSGLNTGELFF TGTGCCAGTAGAGATAGCGGACTGAACACCGGGGAGCTGTTTTTT
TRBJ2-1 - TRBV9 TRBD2 CASTPTSGSYNEQFF TGTGCCAGCACACCCACTAGCGGATCATACAATGAGCAGTTCTTC
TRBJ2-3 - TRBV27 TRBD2 CASTSGLASDTQYF TGTGCCAGCACTTCGGGACTAGCATCAGATACGCAGTATTTT
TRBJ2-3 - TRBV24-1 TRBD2 CATGGGLGTHPDTQYF TGTGCCACCGGTGGGGGACTAGGCACACACCCAGATACGCAGTATTTT
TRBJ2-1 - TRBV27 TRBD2 CASSPPSGASFGNEQFF TGTGCCAGCAGTCCGCCTAGCGGAGCCTCCTTCGGCAATGAGCAGTTCTTC
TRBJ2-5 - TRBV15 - CATSRAKWVSGPETQYF TGTGCCACCAGCAGGGCCAAGTGGGTATCGGGTCCCGAGACCCAGTACTTC
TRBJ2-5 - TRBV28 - CATELTRLYQETQYF TGTGCCACCGAGTTGACACGCCTGTACCAAGAGACCCAGTACTTC
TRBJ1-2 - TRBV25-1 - CASSGAGTSSGYTF TGTGCCAGCAGTGGGGCCGGGACTTCAAGCGGCTACACCTTC
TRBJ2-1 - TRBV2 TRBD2 CASSEGPSGSNEQFF TGTGCCAGCAGTGAAGGGCCTAGCGGGAGCAATGAGCAGTTCTTC
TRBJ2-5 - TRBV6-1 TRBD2 CASSEIAGVETQYF TGTGCCAGCAGTGAAATAGCGGGAGTAGAGACCCAGTACTTC
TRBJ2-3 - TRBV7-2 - CASSLRTSTDTQYF TGTGCCAGCAGCTTAAGGACAAGCACAGATACGCAGTATTTT
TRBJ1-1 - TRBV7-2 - CASKREGVTEAFF TGTGCCAGCAAGAGGGAGGGTGTGACTGAAGCTTTCTTT
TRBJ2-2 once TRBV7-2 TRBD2 CASSLGPGLAGGSELFF TGTGCCAGCAGCTTAGGTCCGGGACTAGCGGGAGGTTCAGAGCTGTTTTTT
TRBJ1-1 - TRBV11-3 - CASSLGQGMNTEAFF TGTGCCAGCAGCTTAGGCCAGGGCATGAACACTGAAGCTTTCTTT
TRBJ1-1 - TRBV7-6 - CASSLVPDTNPAFF TGTGCCAGCAGCTTAGTGCCTGACACGAACCCGGCTTTCTTT
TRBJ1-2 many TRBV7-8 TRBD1 CASSLGGQGGGYTF TGTGCCAGCAGCTTAGGAGGACAGGGGGGAGGCTACACCTTC
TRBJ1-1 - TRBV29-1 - CSIPPYMNTEAFF TGCAGTATACCCCCGTACATGAACACTGAAGCTTTCTTT
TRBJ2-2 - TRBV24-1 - CATSDRQATGELFF TGTGCCACCAGTGATCGACAGGCGACCGGGGAGCTGTTTTTT
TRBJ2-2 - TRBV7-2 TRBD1 CASSSGQGPTGELFF TGTGCCAGCAGCTCCGGACAGGGGCCCACCGGGGAGCTGTTTTTT
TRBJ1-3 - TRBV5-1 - CASSLSEGSGNTIYF TGCGCCAGCAGCTTGTCGGAGGGATCTGGAAACACCATATATTTT
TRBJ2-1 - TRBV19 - CASSIDTLTRGEQFF TGTGCCAGTAGTATAGATACCCTTACCCGGGGTGAGCAGTTCTTC
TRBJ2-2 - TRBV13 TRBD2 CASSLTSGRPGELFF TGTGCCAGCAGCTTAACTAGCGGGAGGCCCGGGGAGCTGTTTTTT